This record looks at one T cell receptor (beta chain) sequence and its context. This sample stems from a study of blood T cell repertoires in COVID-19. This CDR3 has 15 amino acids. V lost 2 bases and J lost 2; bases outside the gene matches: 6. The germline V gene encodes CDR1 SGHTA and CDR2 FQGNSA. Data came from immunoSEQ multiplex PCR; TCRdb stores just in-frame clones and leaves some out. The table records fewer than 400,000 clones, 80% to 90% of them present only once. The clonotype comes from a man aged 25-40 years with active or convalescent COVID-19. V is TRBV7-2 and J is TRBJ2-7; 7 bases are a match to TRBD2. The sequencing input was peripheral blood. DNA for the CDR3: TGTGCCAGCAGCTTAAGCGGGATACCCACCTACGAGCAGTACTTC. As protein: CASSLSGIPTYEQYF.